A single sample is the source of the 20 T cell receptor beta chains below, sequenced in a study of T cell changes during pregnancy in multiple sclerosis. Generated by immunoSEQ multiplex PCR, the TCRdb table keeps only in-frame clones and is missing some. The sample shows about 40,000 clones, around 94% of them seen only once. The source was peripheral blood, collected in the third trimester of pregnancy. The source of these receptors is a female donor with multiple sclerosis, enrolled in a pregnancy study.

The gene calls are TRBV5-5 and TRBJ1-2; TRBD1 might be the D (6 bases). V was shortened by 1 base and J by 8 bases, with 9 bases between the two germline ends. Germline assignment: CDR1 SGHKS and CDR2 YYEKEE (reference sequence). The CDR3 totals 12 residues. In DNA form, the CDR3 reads TGTGCCAGCAGCTTGCCAGGGGAAGGCTACACCTTC. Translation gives CASSLPGEGYTF.

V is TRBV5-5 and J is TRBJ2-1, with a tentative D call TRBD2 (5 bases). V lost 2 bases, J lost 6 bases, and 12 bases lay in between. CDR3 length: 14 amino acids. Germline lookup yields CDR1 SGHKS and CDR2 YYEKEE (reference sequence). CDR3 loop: CASSFEGVVNEQFF. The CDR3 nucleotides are TGTGCCAGCAGCTTCGAGGGAGTCGTCAATGAGCAGTTCTTC.

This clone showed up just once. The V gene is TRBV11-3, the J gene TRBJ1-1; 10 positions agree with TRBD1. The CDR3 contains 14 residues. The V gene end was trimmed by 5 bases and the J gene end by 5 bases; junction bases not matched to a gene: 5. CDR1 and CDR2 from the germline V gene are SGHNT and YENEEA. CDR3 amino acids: CASSGRTGGTEAFF. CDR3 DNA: TGTGCCAGCAGCGGAAGGACAGGGGGAACTGAAGCTTTCTTT. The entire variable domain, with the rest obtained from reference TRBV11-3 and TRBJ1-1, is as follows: EAGVVQSPRYKIIEKKQPVAFWCNPISGHNTLYWYLQNLGQGPELLIRYENEEAVDDSQLPKDRFSAERLKGVDSTLKIQPAELGDSAVYLCASSGRTGGTEAFFGQGTRLTVV.

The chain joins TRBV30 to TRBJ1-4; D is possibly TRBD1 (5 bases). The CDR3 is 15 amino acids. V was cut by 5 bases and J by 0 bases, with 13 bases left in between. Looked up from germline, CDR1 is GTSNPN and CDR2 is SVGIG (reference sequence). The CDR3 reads CAWQGLMSTNEKLFF. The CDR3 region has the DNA TGTGCCTGGCAGGGCCTTATGTCAACTAATGAAAAACTGTTTTTT.

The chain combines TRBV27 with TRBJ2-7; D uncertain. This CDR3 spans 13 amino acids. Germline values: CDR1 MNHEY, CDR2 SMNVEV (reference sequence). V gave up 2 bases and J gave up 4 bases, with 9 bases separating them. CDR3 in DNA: TGTGCCAGCAGTTTAGAGCAGGATTACGAGCAGTACTTC. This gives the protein CASSLEQDYEQYF.

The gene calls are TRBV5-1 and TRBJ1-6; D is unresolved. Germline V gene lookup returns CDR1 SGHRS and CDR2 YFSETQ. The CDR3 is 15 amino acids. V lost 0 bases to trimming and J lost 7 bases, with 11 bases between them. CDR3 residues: CASSLEGARNSPLHF. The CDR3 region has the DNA TGCGCCAGCAGCTTGGAAGGAGCAAGGAATTCACCCCTCCACTTT.

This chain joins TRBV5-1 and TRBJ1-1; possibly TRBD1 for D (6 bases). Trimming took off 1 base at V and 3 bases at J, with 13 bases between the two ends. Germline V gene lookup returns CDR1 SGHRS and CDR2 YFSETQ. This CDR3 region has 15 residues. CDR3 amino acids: CASSLLGAKDTEAFF. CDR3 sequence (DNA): TGCGCCAGCAGCTTGCTGGGGGCGAAAGACACTGAAGCTTTCTTT.

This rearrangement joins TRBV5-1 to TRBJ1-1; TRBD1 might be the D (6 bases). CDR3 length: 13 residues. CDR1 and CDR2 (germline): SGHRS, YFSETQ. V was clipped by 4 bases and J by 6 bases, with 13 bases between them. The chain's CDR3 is CASSTDPGAEAFF. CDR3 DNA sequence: TGCGCCAGCAGCACGGACCCAGGGGCTGAAGCTTTCTTT.

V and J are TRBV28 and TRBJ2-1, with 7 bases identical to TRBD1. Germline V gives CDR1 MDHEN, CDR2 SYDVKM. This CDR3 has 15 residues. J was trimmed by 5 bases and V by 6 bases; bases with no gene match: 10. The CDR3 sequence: CASRDWRTGNNEQFF. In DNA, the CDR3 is TGTGCCAGCAGGGATTGGCGGACAGGTAACAATGAGCAGTTCTTC.

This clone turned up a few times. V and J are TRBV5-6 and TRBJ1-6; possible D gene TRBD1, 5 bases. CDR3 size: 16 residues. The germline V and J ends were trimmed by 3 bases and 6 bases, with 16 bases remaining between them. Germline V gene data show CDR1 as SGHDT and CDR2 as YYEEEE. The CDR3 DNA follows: TGTGCCAGCAGCTCGGGGGACCGGGCCTCTAATTCACCCCTCCACTTT. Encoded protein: CASSSGDRASNSPLHF. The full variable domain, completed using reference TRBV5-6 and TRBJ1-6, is DAGVTQSPTHLIKTRGQQVTLRCSPKSGHDTVSWYQQALGQGPQFIFQYYEEEERQRGNFPDRFSGHQFPNYSSELNVNALLLGDSALYLCASSSGDRASNSPLHFGNGTRLTVT.

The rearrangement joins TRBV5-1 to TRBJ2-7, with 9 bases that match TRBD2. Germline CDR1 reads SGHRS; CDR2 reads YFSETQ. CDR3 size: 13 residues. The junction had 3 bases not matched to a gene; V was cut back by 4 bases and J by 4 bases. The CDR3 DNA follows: TGCGCCAGCAGCCCCGGACTAGCGTACGAGCAGTACTTC. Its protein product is CASSPGLAYEQYF. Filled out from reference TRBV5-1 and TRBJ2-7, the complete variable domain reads KAGVTQTPRYLIKTRGQQVTLSCSPISGHRSVSWYQQTPGQGLQFLFEYFSETQRNKGNFPGRFSGRQFSNSRSEMNVSTLELGDSALYLCASSPGLAYEQYFGPGTRLTVT.

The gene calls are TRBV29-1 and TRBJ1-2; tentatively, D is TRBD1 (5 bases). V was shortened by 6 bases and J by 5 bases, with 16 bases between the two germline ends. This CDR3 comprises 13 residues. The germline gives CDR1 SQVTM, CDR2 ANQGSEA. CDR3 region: CSVRDVGSYGYTF. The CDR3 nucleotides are TGCAGCGTCCGGGACGTCGGGAGTTATGGCTACACCTTC.

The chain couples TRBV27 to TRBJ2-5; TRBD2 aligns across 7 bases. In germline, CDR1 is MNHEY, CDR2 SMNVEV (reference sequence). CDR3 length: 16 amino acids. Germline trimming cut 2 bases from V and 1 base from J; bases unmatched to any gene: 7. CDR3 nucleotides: TGTGCCAGCAGTTTAGCCGGGACTACATTCCAAGAGACCCAGTACTTC. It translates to CASSLAGTTFQETQYF.

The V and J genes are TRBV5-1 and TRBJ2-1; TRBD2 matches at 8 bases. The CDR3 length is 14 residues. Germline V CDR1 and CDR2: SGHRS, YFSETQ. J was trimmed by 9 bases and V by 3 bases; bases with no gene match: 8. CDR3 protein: CASSWSSGNVEQFF. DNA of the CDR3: TGCGCCAGCAGCTGGAGTAGCGGGAACGTTGAGCAGTTCTTC. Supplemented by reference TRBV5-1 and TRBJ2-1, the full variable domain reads KAGVTQTPRYLIKTRGQQVTLSCSPISGHRSVSWYQQTPGQGLQFLFEYFSETQRNKGNFPGRFSGRQFSNSRSEMNVSTLELGDSALYLCASSWSSGNVEQFFGPGTRLTVL.

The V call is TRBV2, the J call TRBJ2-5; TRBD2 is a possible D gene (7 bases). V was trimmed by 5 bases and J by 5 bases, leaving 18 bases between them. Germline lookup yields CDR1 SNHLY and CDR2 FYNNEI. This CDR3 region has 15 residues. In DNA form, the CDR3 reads TGTGCCAGCAGTCTCGAGGGGGGGGCGCGGGAGACCCAGTACTTC. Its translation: CASSLEGGARETQYF.

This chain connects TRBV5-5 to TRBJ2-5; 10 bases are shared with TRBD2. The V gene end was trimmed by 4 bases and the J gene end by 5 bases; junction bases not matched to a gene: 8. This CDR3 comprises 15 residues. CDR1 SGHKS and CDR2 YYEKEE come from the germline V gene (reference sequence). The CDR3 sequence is CASSPSGGEGETQYF. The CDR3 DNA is TGTGCCAGCAGCCCGAGCGGGGGGGAAGGTGAGACCCAGTACTTC.

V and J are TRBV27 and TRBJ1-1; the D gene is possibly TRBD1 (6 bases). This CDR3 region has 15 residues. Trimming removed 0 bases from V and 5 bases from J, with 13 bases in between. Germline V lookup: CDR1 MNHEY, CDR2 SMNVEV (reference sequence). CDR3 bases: TGTGCCAGCAGTTTATCGAAAGGGGGGGGAACTGAAGCTTTCTTT. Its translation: CASSLSKGGGTEAFF.

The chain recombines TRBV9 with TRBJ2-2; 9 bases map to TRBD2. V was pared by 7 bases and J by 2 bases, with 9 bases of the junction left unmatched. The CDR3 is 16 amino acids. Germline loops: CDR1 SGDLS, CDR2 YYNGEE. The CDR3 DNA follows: TGTGCCAGCGCCGGTAGCGGGAGCCCAAACACCGGGGAGCTGTTTTTT. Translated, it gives CASAGSGSPNTGELFF.

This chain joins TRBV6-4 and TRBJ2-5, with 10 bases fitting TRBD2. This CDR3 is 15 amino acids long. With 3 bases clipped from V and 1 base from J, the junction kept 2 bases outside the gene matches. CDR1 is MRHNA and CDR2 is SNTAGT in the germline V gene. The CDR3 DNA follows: TGTGCCAGCAGTGAGGTAGCGGGGGGCCAAGAGACCCAGTACTTC. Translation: CASSEVAGGQETQYF.

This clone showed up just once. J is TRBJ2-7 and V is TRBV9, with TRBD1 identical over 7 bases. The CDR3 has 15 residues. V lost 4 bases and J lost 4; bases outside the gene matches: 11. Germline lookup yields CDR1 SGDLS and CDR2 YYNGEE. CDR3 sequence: CASSQGVGSAYEQYF. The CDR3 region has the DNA TGTGCCAGCAGCCAGGGGGTGGGGTCGGCATACGAGCAGTACTTC.